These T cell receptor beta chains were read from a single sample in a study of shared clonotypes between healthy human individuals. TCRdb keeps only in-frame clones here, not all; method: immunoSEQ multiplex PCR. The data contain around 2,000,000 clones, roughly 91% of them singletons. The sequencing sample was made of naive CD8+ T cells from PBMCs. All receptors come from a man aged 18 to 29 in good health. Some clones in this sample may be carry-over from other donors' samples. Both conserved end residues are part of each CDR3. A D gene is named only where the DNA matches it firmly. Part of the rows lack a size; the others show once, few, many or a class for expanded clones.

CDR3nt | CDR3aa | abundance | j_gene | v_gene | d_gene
TGCGCCAGCAGCTTGGGGTGGGCAGACCTGAACCGTAATGAAAAACTGTTTTTT | CASSLGWADLNRNEKLFF | NA | TRBJ1-4 | TRBV5-1 | NA
TGTGCCAGCAGCTTCGTTCTCGGGGGGCTTCAGAACACTGAAGCTTTCTTT | CASSFVLGGLQNTEAFF | once | TRBJ1-1 | TRBV5-5 | NA
TGTGCCAGCAGCTTAGAGGGGGGCCCGAACACCGGGGAGCTGTTTTTT | CASSLEGGPNTGELFF | NA | TRBJ2-2 | TRBV13 | NA
TGTGCCAGCAGCCAGGGACGCCTAGAGAGAAACACCATATATTTT | CASSQGRLERNTIYF | NA | TRBJ1-3 | TRBV14 | NA
TGTGCCAGCAGTGATCGGGTCGTCGTTACTGAAGCTTTCTTT | CASSDRVVVTEAFF | NA | TRBJ1-1 | TRBV28 | NA
TGTGCCAGCAGCACCGGGACTAGCCTTTACAATGAGCAGTTCTTC | CASSTGTSLYNEQFF | NA | TRBJ2-1 | TRBV27 | TRBD2
TGTGCCTGGGATGGGATATGGACAACCCCTACCGGGGAGCTGTTTTTT | CAWDGIWTTPTGELFF | NA | TRBJ2-2 | TRBV30 | NA
TGCGCCAGCAGCCAAGTGGGTAGGGGCACTGAAGCTTTCTTT | CASSQVGRGTEAFF | NA | TRBJ1-1 | TRBV4-3 | NA
TGTGCCAGCAGGAACAGGGTCCCGAGCAATCAGCCCCAGCATTTT | CASRNRVPSNQPQHF | NA | TRBJ1-5 | TRBV6-1 | NA
TGTGCCAGCGGGACGCGCACAGATACGCAGTATTTT | CASGTRTDTQYF | NA | TRBJ2-3 | TRBV7-8 | NA
TGTGCCAGCAGTTTATCATGGGTGGGCAATCAGCCCCAGCATTTT | CASSLSWVGNQPQHF | NA | TRBJ1-5 | TRBV27 | NA
TGCGCCAGCAGCCAAGGCCGGGGCGCATCCTATGGCTACACCTTC | CASSQGRGASYGYTF | NA | TRBJ1-2 | TRBV4-3 | NA
TGTGCCAGCACCACAAGGGGGGGGCGCCCCGGGGAGCTGTTTTTT | CASTTRGGRPGELFF | NA | TRBJ2-2 | TRBV6-5 | NA
TGTGCCACGGGGCCCCTTCTCTATGGCTACACCTTC | CATGPLLYGYTF | NA | TRBJ1-2 | TRBV7-7 | NA
TGCGCCAGCAGCCCGGGACTAGCGGGACCTCAGCCATTTACAGATACGCAGTATTTT | CASSPGLAGPQPFTDTQYF | NA | TRBJ2-3 | TRBV4-1 | TRBD2
TGTGCCAGCAGTCCGCCAAAAAGCTCTGGAAACACCATATATTTT | CASSPPKSSGNTIYF | NA | TRBJ1-3 | TRBV28 | NA
TGTGCCAGCAGCTCGCGACTTGACAGTTCCCAAGAGACCCAGTACTTC | CASSSRLDSSQETQYF | NA | TRBJ2-5 | TRBV7-8 | NA
TGCAGCCTAGCCCGGGACAGGGGATTTGACACTGAAGCTTTCTTT | CSLARDRGFDTEAFF | NA | TRBJ1-1 | TRBV29-1 | TRBD1
TGCGCCAGCAGCCAATCCGGGACAGGACGTCGTTCTGGAAACACCATATATTTT | CASSQSGTGRRSGNTIYF | NA | TRBJ1-3 | TRBV4-3 | TRBD1
TGCGCCGAGGGACTAGCGGGAGGGAAGGATAACGAGCAGTACTTC | CAEGLAGGKDNEQYF | NA | TRBJ2-7 | TRBV10-1 | TRBD2
TGTGCCATCAGTTATGACAGGGCTCCCTACGAGCAGTACTTC | CAISYDRAPYEQYF | NA | TRBJ2-7 | TRBV10-3 | TRBD1
TGTGCCAGCAGCAAAAAAGCTAGCTCCTACGAGCAGTACTTC | CASSKKASSYEQYF | NA | TRBJ2-7 | TRBV21-1 | NA
TGTGCCAGCAGTTTATCGGGAGGAGGGGGCTACGAGCAGTACTTC | CASSLSGGGGYEQYF | NA | TRBJ2-7 | TRBV27 | NA
TGTGCCAGCAGCCTTCGACTGGGCGAGCAGTACTTC | CASSLRLGEQYF | NA | TRBJ2-7 | TRBV5-6 | NA
TGTGCCAGCAGTAGCCCAGTTGACTGGGACTATGGCTACACCTTC | CASSSPVDWDYGYTF | NA | TRBJ1-2 | TRBV28 | NA
TGCAGCGTCCCCTCAGGGGCTGGCTACACCTTC | CSVPSGAGYTF | NA | TRBJ1-2 | TRBV29-1 | NA
TGTGCCAGCAGCGTCGACACCAGGGGCGACACTGAAGCTTTCTTT | CASSVDTRGDTEAFF | NA | TRBJ1-1 | TRBV7-2 | NA
TGTGCCAGCATCGGCAGGGCCATTGGGCGCAATGAGCAGTTCTTC | CASIGRAIGRNEQFF | NA | TRBJ2-1 | TRBV27 | NA